The 17 T cell receptor beta chains below were found in one sample sequenced in a study of cytomegalovirus exposure and HLA in healthy donors. 60 Vbeta and 13 Jbeta primers were used in PCR. Sequencing used immunoSEQ multiplex PCR; TCRdb keeps in-frame clones, though not all of them. The sample shows about 140,000 clones, around 80% of them seen only once. Sequences were obtained from PBMCs. Receptors were obtained from a man younger than 40 in good health.

The rearrangement joins TRBV5-4 to TRBJ2-2; D call uncertain. CDR1 and CDR2 from the germline V gene are SGHNT and YYREEE (reference sequence). Deletions cut 0 bases from V and 6 bases from J, with 9 bases between. This CDR3 comprises 14 residues. The CDR3: CASSLVLAPGELFF. The CDR3 bases are TGTGCCAGCAGCTTGGTCCTGGCCCCCGGGGAGCTGTTTTTT.

The chain combines TRBV5-1 with TRBJ2-4; 9 bases line up with TRBD1. The CDR3 is 14 residues long. The V gene end was trimmed by 3 bases and the J gene end by 9 bases; junction bases not matched to a gene: 7. Germline V gives CDR1 SGHRS, CDR2 YFSETQ. The CDR3 DNA sequence: TGCGCCAGCAGCTCCGGGACAGGGTGGAGCATTCAGTACTTC. Its translation is CASSSGTGWSIQYF.

V gene TRBV2 combines with J gene TRBJ1-1; a weak D match, TRBD1 (6 bases). The germline V gene has CDR1 SNHLY and CDR2 FYNNEI. The V gene lost 11 bases and the J gene lost 4 bases, with 17 bases spanning the gap. The CDR3 totals 13 residues. CDR3 region: CASQTGWGTEAFF. The CDR3 coding sequence is TGTGCCTCTCAAACAGGGTGGGGCACTGAAGCTTTCTTT. The full variable domain, completed using reference TRBV2 and TRBJ1-1, is EPEVTQTPSHQVTQMGQEVILRCVPISNHLYFYWYRQILGQKVEFLVSFYNNEISEKSEIFDDQFSVERPDGSNFTLKIRSTKLEDSAMYFCASQTGWGTEAFFGQGTRLTVV.

V and J are TRBV29-1 and TRBJ2-6; 10 nucleotides line up with TRBD1. V shed 4 bases, J shed 0 bases, and the junction held 6 bases outside the gene matches. Germline V gives CDR1 SQVTM, CDR2 ANQGSEA. The CDR3 spans 17 residues. The CDR3 nucleotides are TGCAGCGTTGGATCGGGACAGGGGCCCTCTGGGGCCAACGTCCTGACTTTC. Protein: CSVGSGQGPSGANVLTF.

V usage is TRBV6-5 and J usage is TRBJ2-1, with 9 bases matching TRBD2. CDR1 MNHEY and CDR2 SVGAGI come from the germline V gene. Trimming at V came to 7 bases and at J to 7 bases, leaving 11 bases not matched to a gene. The CDR3 runs 15 residues. The CDR3 here is CASKPGTSHSNEQFF. CDR3 coding DNA: TGTGCCAGCAAACCGGGGACTAGCCACTCGAATGAGCAGTTCTTC.

This clone was observed once. V gene TRBV28 combines with J gene TRBJ2-3; possibly TRBD2 for D (7 bases). Germline V gene data show CDR1 as MDHEN and CDR2 as SYDVKM. The CDR3 is 13 residues long. Trimming took 7 bases from V and 4 from J, leaving 12 bases between them. CDR3 loop: CASTLGGADTQYF. In DNA form, the CDR3 reads TGTGCCAGCACCCTAGGGGGGGCAGATACGCAGTATTTT.

This chain links TRBV27 with TRBJ2-7, with 7 bases aligning to TRBD1. CDR1 is MNHEY and CDR2 is SMNVEV in the germline V gene (reference sequence). V was clipped by 10 bases and J by 4 bases; unmatched bases: 10. This CDR3 spans 13 amino acids. CDR3 sequence reads: CATRPGQPYEQYF. In DNA, the CDR3 is TGTGCCACTAGACCGGGACAGCCATACGAGCAGTACTTC.

The chain carries TRBV19 and TRBJ1-2; no firm D call. The length of the CDR3 is 13 residues. Between the trimmed V and J ends, which lost 4 bases and 4 bases, there was a span of 10 bases. The germline V gene encodes CDR1 LNHDA and CDR2 SQIVND (reference sequence). The CDR3 nucleotides read TGTGCCAGTAGTAAGCTAGCCTCCTATGGCTACACCTTC. Its translation: CASSKLASYGYTF.

The chain carries TRBV7-3 and TRBJ2-7, with TRBD2 matching 8 bases. V trimming: 3 bases; J trimming: 0 bases; junction bases outside the gene matches: 4. Looked up from germline, CDR1 is SGHTA and CDR2 is FQGTGA. The CDR3 is 15 amino acids. CDR3 DNA sequence: TGTGCCAGCAGCTTCTCGAGCGGGAGCTCCTACGAGCAGTACTTC. Translating gives CASSFSSGSSYEQYF.

This chain uses TRBV7-9 with TRBJ1-1; D is undetermined. This CDR3 is 14 amino acids long. Trimming removed 1 base at V and 5 bases at J, with 11 bases between. CDR1 and CDR2 from the germline V gene are SEHNR and FQNEAQ (reference sequence). The CDR3 region is CASSLEARWTEAFF. CDR3 DNA: TGTGCCAGCAGCTTAGAGGCTAGATGGACTGAAGCTTTCTTT. Complete variable domain (other parts from reference TRBV7-9 and TRBJ1-1): DTGVSQNPRHKITKRGQNVTFRCDPISEHNRLYWYRQTLGQGPEFLTYFQNEAQLEKSRLLSDRFSAERPKGSFSTLEIQRTEQGDSAMYLCASSLEARWTEAFFGQGTRLTVV.

The genes are TRBV6-5 and TRBJ1-6, with 8 nucleotides matching TRBD1. Trimming at V came to 6 bases and at J to 5 bases, leaving 3 bases not matched to a gene. The CDR3 covers 14 residues. From germline, CDR1 is MNHEY and CDR2 SVGAGI. Here the CDR3 reads CASSDRGHNSPLHF. The CDR3 bases are TGTGCCAGCAGCGACAGGGGCCATAATTCACCCCTCCACTTT.

The genes are TRBV6-1 and TRBJ2-3, with TRBD2 identical over 8 bases. The trim removed 10 bases at V and 6 bases at J, leaving 12 bases unmatched. CDR1 MNHNS and CDR2 SASEGT come from the germline V gene. The CDR3 is made up of 14 amino acids. CDR3 sequence reads: CATHRLARGDTQYF. For the CDR3, the DNA is TGTGCCACCCACCGACTAGCGCGAGGGGATACGCAGTATTTT.

This chain connects TRBV30 to TRBJ1-5; 8 bases match TRBD1. V dropped 2 bases and J dropped 4; count of bases not matched to a gene: 7. From germline, CDR1 is GTSNPN and CDR2 SVGIG (reference sequence). This CDR3 contains 15 residues. CDR3 sequence: CAWSPLDRENQPQHF. CDR3 nucleotide sequence: TGTGCCTGGAGTCCCCTGGACAGGGAGAATCAGCCCCAGCATTTT.

The chain couples TRBV19 to TRBJ2-3, with TRBD2 matching 9 bases. J gave up 1 base and V 3 bases, and 17 bases lay outside the gene matches. This CDR3 spans 20 amino acids. Germline V gene lookup returns CDR1 LNHDA and CDR2 SQIVND (reference sequence). CDR3 loop: CASSIGKGTSFSYRTDTQYF. As DNA, the CDR3 is TGTGCCAGTAGTATTGGAAAGGGGACTAGCTTCTCCTATCGCACAGATACGCAGTATTTT.

This rearrangement joins TRBV4-1 to TRBJ2-1; 10 bases align to TRBD2. Trimming at V came to 1 base and at J to 4 bases, leaving 4 bases not matched to a gene. Germline V gives CDR1 MGHRA, CDR2 YSYEKL. This CDR3 is 16 amino acids long. The CDR3 DNA is TGCGCCAGCAGCCAAGTTTTGACTAGCGGGTACAATGAGCAGTTCTTC. This translates into CASSQVLTSGYNEQFF.

The rearrangement uses TRBV7-9 and TRBJ2-2; D is possibly TRBD2 (6 bases). This CDR3 has 16 residues. Trimming stripped 5 bases from V and 5 bases from J, with 18 bases between. Germline CDR1 reads SEHNR; CDR2 reads FQNEAQ (reference sequence). In DNA, the CDR3 is TGTGCCAGCAGCCAAAGGACACCCGCGGGAACCGGGGAGCTGTTTTTT. This encodes CASSQRTPAGTGELFF. The variable domain in full, completed from reference TRBV7-9 and TRBJ2-2, reads DTGVSQNPRHKITKRGQNVTFRCDPISEHNRLYWYRQTLGQGPEFLTYFQNEAQLEKSRLLSDRFSAERPKGSFSTLEIQRTEQGDSAMYLCASSQRTPAGTGELFFGEGSRLTVL.

The chain links TRBV9 to TRBJ2-1; D perhaps matches TRBD2 (5 bases). V lost 0 bases, J lost 3 bases, and 7 bases lay in between. The CDR3 consists of 14 residues. Germline values: CDR1 SGDLS, CDR2 YYNGEE. The CDR3 is CASSVASSYNEQFF. In DNA, the CDR3 is TGTGCCAGCAGCGTAGCTAGCAGCTACAATGAGCAGTTCTTC.